This TCR beta chain stems from a study of shared clonotypes between healthy human individuals (TCRdb year 2020). The study in broad terms: The cohort comprised a couple of women and three men aged 18 to 49 years. For each donor, three plates each were used for CD4 naive and CD4 memory, two plates were used for CD8 naive, and one plate was used for CD8 memory. The study deeply sequenced blood TCR repertoires of five healthy adults to estimate repertoire size and the extent of clonotype sharing between individuals. Libraries were prepared and TCR repertoires were sequenced by different laboratories using diverse techniques, in order to increase sequencing depth and limit assay-specific biases. Between about 0.94 and 8.9 billion PBMCs per donor were obtained by leukapheresis.

The donors were healthy, HIV-negative adults who had no recently reported acute infections or vaccinations. Every donor was a Caucasian adult residing in Nashville, Tennessee, USA. CD4+ T cells were enriched by magnetic negative selection, after which naive cells were positively selected on CD45RA and the negative fraction was taken as the memory subset. After blood collection by leukapheresis, PBMCs were isolated using Ficoll-Histopaque density gradient centrifugation and then cryopreserved in the vapor phase of liquid nitrogen. Analytical flow cytometry was used to check the purity and quantity of each magnetically sorted T cell population. Each sorted fraction had its genomic DNA isolated and then quantified by UV absorbance on a Nanodrop 2000c. Using the deep immunoSEQ assay, TCR CDR3 regions were amplified from genomic DNA by multiplex PCR. Extracted genomic DNA from each cell subset was distributed evenly across all wells of several immunoSEQ 96-well plates, and each plate was treated as a replicate. Each replicate PCR for sorted subsets received around 210 ng genomic DNA, equal to roughly 30,000 T cell genomes. Purified libraries were quantified with a Qubit 3.0 fluorometer, sized on a Bioanalyzer 2100, and re-quantified with the KAPA Library Quantification kit. Every immunoSEQ 96-well plate was sequenced on a separate single-read 150-cycle Illumina NextSeq 550 flow cell. In the paper's pipeline: Because the immunoSEQ output held only junctional sequences and lacked quality scores, the filtering could not match the filtering applied to full-length reads. To assign V/J genes and CDR3, sequences were annotated using PyIR, a Python wrapper for IgBLAST v1.9, with IMGT germline references. Reads were removed for weak V/J assignments (E-value above 1e-6), missing CDR3, stop codons, out-of-frame junctions, or ambiguous translated residues. V3J clonotypes were defined as sequences sharing the same inferred V gene, J gene, and CDR3 amino acid sequence. The percentage overlap between two repertoires was calculated by dividing the number of shared unique clonotypes by the size of the smaller repertoire. RTK rarefaction, the Chao1 estimator, and Recon v2.1 estimates of unobserved clonotypes were used to assess repertoire richness. For all TCRbeta clonotypes obtained by the gDNA method from a handful of donors, generation probabilities were computed with OLGA. Imported from immuneACCESS, the table was reduced by TCRdb to in-frame sequences with V and J called. These copies leave out some clones; in studies compared against another copy, an unresolved V gene accounts for under half, and the cause of the remainder is not known. For V, J and clone size, that table is used; D and trimming come from the DNA. For this sample the table gives 2 million to 3 million clones, of which approximately 94% were detected only once. The ten largest clones take up approximately 0.37% of the sample.

The V and J ends are trimmed by 6 bases and 1 base, leaving 10 bases between them. Looking up the germline V gene yields CDR1 MDHEN and CDR2 SYDVKM. The CDR3 has 14 amino acids, counting the end cysteine and phenylalanine. The CDR3 DNA has 42 bases and is translated from base 1. Of note for this clone: What this receptor recognizes is not known. No base-level quality is on record; no much larger clone is a single base apart. Within the sample, other DNA sequences also encode this same CDR3.

What the study reported, not specific to this receptor: Clonotypes shared by all four sorted-subset donors showed higher generation probabilities than non-shared clonotypes. Because the study included only a small number of donors, the genetic and exposure-history diversity represented was limited. Even with the large sequencing depth, rarefaction of the sorted-subset datasets indicated that sequencing was incomplete. Larger estimated clonotype richness was generally found for naive subsets than for memory subsets. Based on pairwise subsampling, the degree of clonotype sharing among donors was expected to be affected by sequencing depth. Sampling was limited to blood, and TCR repertoires in tissue likely differ from TCR repertoires in blood. When four donors were compared, the shared fraction of clonotypes was around 5% for naive CD4, 3.5% for naive CD8, about 2.4% for memory CD4, and around 0.4% for memory CD8.

The chain is encoded by TRBV28 joined to TRBJ2-1; no D gene can be assigned with confidence. Sequenced input: naive CD4+ T cells from PBMCs. Interpreted using the paper, the cell subset or site label stands for: CD45RA+ positively selected. This clonotype was sampled from a man aged 18-30 years in good health. Some clones in this sample may be carry-over from other donors' samples. DNA sequence: TGTGCCAGCAGCCTGACCAGTTCCTACAATGAGCAGTTCTTC. It translates as CASSLTSSYNEQFF.